This note documents a single TCR beta chain sequence. The data belong to a study of blood T cell repertoires in COVID-19. About the research overall: PBMCs, B-cell-depleted T cells, or T cells were the source of the cDNA or gDNA that made up the material.

Data came from immunoSEQ multiplex PCR; TCRdb stores just in-frame clones and leaves some out. The profile shows approximately 190,000 clones, more than 70% of them singletons. This sequence originates from a middle-aged woman who had recovered from COVID-19. The sequencing input was peripheral blood.

The CDR3 loop reads CASSYLQGQPQHF. The CDR3 DNA is TGCGCCAGCAGCTATCTACAGGGGCAGCCCCAGCATTTT. The chain employs TRBV5-1 and TRBJ1-5; 7 bases are a match to TRBD1. This CDR3 has 13 residues. The V gene end was trimmed by 3 bases and the J gene end by 7 bases; junction bases not matched to a gene: 4. Germline-derived CDR1 and CDR2 are SGHRS and YFSETQ.